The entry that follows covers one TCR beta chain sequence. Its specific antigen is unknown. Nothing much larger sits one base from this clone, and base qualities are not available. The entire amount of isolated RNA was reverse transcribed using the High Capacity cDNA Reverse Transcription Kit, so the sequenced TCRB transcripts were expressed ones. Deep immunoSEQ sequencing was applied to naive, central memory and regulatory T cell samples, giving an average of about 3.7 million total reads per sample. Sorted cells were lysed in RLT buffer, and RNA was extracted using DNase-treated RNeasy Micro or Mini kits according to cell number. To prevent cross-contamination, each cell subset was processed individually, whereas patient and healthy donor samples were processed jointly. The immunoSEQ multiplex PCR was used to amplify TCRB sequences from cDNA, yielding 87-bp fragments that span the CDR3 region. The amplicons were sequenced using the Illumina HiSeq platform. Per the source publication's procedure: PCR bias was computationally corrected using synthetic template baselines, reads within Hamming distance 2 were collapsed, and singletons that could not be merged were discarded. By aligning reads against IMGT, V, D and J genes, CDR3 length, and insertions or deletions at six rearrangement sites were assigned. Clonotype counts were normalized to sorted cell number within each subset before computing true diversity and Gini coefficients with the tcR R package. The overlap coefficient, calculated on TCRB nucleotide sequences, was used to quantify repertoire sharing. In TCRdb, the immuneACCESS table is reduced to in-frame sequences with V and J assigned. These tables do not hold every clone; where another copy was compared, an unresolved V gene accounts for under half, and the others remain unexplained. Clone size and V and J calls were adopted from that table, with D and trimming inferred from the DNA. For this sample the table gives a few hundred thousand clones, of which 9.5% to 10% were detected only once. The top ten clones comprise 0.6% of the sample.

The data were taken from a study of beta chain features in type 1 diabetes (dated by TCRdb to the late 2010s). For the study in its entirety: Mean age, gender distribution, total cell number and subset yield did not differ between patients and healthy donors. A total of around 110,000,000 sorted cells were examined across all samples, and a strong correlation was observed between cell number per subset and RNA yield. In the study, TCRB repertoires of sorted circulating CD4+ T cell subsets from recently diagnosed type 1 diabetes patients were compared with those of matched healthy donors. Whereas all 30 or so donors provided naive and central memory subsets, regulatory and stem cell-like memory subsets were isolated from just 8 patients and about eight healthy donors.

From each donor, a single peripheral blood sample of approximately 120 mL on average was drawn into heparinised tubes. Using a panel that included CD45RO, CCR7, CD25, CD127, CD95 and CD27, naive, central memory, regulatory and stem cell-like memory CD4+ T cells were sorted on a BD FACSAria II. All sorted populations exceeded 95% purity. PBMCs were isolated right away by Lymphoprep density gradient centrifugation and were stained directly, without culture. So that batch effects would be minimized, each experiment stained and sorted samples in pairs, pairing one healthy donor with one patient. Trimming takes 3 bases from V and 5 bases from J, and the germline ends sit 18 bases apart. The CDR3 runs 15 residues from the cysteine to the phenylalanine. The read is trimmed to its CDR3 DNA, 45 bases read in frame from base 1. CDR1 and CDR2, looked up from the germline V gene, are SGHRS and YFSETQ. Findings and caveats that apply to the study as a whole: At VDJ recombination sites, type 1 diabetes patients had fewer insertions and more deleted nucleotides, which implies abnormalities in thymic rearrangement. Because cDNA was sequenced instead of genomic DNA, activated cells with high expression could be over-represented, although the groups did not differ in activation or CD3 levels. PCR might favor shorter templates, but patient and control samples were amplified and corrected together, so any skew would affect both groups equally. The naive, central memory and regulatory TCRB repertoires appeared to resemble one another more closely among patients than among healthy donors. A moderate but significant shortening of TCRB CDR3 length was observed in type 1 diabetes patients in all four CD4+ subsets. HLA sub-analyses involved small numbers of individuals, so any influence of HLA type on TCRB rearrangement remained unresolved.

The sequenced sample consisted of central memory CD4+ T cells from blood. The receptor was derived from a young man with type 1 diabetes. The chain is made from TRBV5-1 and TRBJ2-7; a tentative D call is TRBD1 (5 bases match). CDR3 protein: CASSSQGVGPNEQYF. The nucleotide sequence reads TGCGCCAGCAGCTCCCAGGGCGTTGGGCCCAACGAGCAGTACTTC.